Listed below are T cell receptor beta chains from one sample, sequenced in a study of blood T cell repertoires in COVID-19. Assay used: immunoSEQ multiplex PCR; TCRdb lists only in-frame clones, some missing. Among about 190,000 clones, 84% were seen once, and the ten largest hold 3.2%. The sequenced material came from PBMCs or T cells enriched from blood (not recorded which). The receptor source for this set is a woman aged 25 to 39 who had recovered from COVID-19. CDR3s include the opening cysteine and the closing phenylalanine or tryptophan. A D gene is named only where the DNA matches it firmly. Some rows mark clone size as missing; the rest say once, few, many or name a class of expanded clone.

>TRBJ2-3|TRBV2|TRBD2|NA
CASSVTSGGLRYTDTQYF
TGTGCCAGCAGTGTCACTAGCGGGGGACTTCGATACACAGATACGCAGTATTTT
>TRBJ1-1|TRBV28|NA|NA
CASSFRLGNTEAFF
TGTGCCAGCAGTTTCCGACTTGGGAACACTGAAGCTTTCTTT
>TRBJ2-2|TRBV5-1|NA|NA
CASSLTLRGELFF
TGCGCCAGCAGCTTGACCTTACGGGGGGAGCTGTTTTTT
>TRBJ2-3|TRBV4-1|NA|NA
CASSQDAQTSTDTQYF
TGCGCCAGCAGCCAAGATGCGCAGACTAGCACAGATACGCAGTATTTT
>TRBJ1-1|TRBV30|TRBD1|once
CAWSARTGYYTEAFF
TGTGCCTGGAGTGCCCGGACAGGTTATTACACTGAAGCTTTCTTT
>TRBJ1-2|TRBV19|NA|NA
CASSIGAGAFSNYGYTF
TGTGCCAGTAGTATAGGGGCAGGGGCCTTCTCCAACTATGGCTACACCTTC
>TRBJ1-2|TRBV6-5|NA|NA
CASSTDFDGGYTF
TGTGCCAGCAGTACTGACTTCGACGGCGGCTACACCTTC
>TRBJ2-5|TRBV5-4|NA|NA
CASSPRSETQYF
TGTGCCAGCAGCCCTAGGTCAGAGACCCAGTACTTC
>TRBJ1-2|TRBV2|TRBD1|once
CASSVIQGELAGYTF
TGTGCCAGCAGTGTTATACAGGGGGAGCTCGCTGGCTACACCTTC
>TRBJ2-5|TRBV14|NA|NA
CASSPLVAVKETQYF
TGTGCCAGCAGCCCGCTTGTGGCGGTTAAAGAGACCCAGTACTTC
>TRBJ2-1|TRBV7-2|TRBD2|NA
CASSLVSGGVYNEQFF
TGTGCCAGCAGCTTAGTTAGCGGGGGGGTCTACAATGAGCAGTTCTTC
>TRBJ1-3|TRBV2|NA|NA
CASSERLGGHGNTIYF
TGTGCCAGCAGTGAAAGGTTGGGGGGGCATGGAAACACCATATATTTT
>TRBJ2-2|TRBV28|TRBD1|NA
CASRLGTVPETGELFF
TGTGCCAGCAGGTTAGGGACAGTCCCTGAGACCGGGGAGCTGTTTTTT
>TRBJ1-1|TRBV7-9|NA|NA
CASSSGGTEAFF
TGTGCCAGCAGCTCTGGGGGGACTGAAGCTTTCTTT
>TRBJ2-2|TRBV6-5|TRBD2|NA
CASTRVAGFTGELFF
TGTGCCAGCACCAGGGTAGCGGGTTTCACCGGGGAGCTGTTTTTT
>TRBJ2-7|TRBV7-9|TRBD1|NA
CASSLPQGSSYEQYF
TGTGCCAGCAGCTTACCACAGGGGAGCTCCTACGAGCAGTACTTC
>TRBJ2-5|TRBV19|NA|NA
CASRNRVGETQYF
TGTGCCAGTAGGAACAGGGTTGGAGAGACCCAGTACTTC
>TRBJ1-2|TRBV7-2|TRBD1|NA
CASSSTIGTAVYGYTF
TGTGCCAGCAGCTCCACCATCGGGACAGCGGTCTATGGCTACACCTTC
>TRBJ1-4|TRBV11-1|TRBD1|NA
CASSPGRSGTAKLFF
TGTGCCAGCAGCCCCGGTCGGTCAGGGACAGCGAAACTGTTTTTT
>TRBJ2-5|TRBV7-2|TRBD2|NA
CASSPRVRAGETQYF
TGTGCCAGCAGCCCGAGAGTCAGAGCGGGGGAGACCCAGTACTTC
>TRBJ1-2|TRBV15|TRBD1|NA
CATSRDNRGSYGYTF
TGTGCCACCAGCAGAGATAACAGGGGATCCTATGGCTACACCTTC
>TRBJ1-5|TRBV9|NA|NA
CASSAPEVEQPQHF
TGTGCCAGCAGCGCCCCGGAGGTAGAACAGCCCCAGCATTTT
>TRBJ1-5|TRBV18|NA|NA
CASSQTGQNQPQHF
TGTGCCAGCTCACAAACGGGACAAAATCAGCCCCAGCATTTT
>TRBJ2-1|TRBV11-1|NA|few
CASSFGEVNNEQFF
TGTGCCAGCAGCTTTGGGGAGGTAAACAATGAGCAGTTCTTC
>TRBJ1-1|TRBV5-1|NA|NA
CASSLNNALLGGTEAFF
TGCGCCAGCAGCTTGAATAACGCCCTGTTAGGAGGCACTGAAGCTTTCTTT
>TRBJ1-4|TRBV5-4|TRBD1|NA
CASSLNRGTNEKLFF
TGTGCCAGCAGCTTGAACAGGGGAACTAATGAAAAACTGTTTTTT
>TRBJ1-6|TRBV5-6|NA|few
CASSSVGGLGNSPLHF
TGTGCCAGCAGCTCGGTGGGGGGTTTGGGTAATTCACCCCTCCACTTT
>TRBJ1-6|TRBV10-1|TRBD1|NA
CASSESALGTGASPLHF
TGCGCCAGCAGTGAGTCCGCGTTAGGGACAGGAGCATCACCCCTCCACTTT
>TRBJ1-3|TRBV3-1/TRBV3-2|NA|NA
CASSQGGGSFGNTIYF
TGTGCCAGCAGCCAAGGGGGAGGAAGCTTTGGAAACACCATATATTTT
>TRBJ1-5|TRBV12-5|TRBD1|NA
CASGYLDRGQENNQPQHF
TGTGCTAGTGGTTACCTTGACAGGGGACAGGAAAACAATCAGCCCCAGCATTTT
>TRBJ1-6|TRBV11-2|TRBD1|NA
CASSSLGQSSYNSPLHF
TGTGCCAGCAGCTCCTTGGGACAGAGCTCCTATAATTCACCCCTCCACTTT
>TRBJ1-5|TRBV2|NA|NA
CASSEVVNWYDQPQHF
TGTGCCAGCAGTGAAGTGGTCAACTGGTACGATCAGCCCCAGCATTTT
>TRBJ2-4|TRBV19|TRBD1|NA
CASSPRTGLGAKNIQYF
TGTGCCAGTAGTCCCAGGACAGGGCTTGGGGCCAAAAACATTCAGTACTTC
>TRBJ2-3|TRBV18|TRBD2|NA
CASSPPSGGATDTQYF
TGTGCCAGCTCACCACCTAGCGGGGGGGCCACAGATACGCAGTATTTT
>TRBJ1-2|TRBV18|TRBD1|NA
CASSPDRGYGYTF
TGTGCCAGCTCACCAGACAGGGGGTATGGCTACACCTTC
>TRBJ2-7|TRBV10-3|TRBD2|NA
CAIRNDNLAGADEQYF
TGTGCCATCAGAAACGATAACCTAGCGGGAGCGGACGAGCAGTACTTC
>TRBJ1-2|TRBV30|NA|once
CAWSPGDGYTF
TGTGCCTGGAGTCCGGGGGATGGCTACACCTTC
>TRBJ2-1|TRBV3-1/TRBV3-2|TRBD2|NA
CASSPGTSGANEQFF
TGTGCCAGCAGCCCCGGGACTAGCGGCGCAAATGAGCAGTTCTTC
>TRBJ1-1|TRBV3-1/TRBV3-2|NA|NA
CASSQDRSTEAFF
TGTGCCAGCAGCCAAGATCGGAGCACTGAAGCTTTCTTT
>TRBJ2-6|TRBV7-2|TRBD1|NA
CASSSGQGESVTGANVLTF
TGTGCCAGCAGCTCGGGACAGGGGGAGTCTGTTACAGGGGCCAACGTCCTGACTTTC
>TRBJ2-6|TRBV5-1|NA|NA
CASSFTGLGANVLTF
TGCGCCAGCAGCTTTACAGGGTTGGGGGCCAACGTCCTGACTTTC